These T cell receptor beta chains were read from a single sample in a study of control samples from healthy donors and cancer patients. The table came from immunoSEQ multiplex PCR; TCRdb's copy has only in-frame clones and leaves some out. There are some 89,000 clones in the sample; approximately 86% occur only once, and roughly 21% lies in the top ten. Sample: blood. The receptors were gathered from a man aged 25 to 40 in good health. The CDR3 runs from the conserved cysteine through the conserved F or W.

V	J	CDR3
TRBV12-5	TRBJ1-2	CASGSWTGLYGYTF
TRBV5-4	TRBJ1-2	CASSLGQEIRGYTF
TRBV29-1	TRBJ2-2	CSVAPQNTGELFF
TRBV4-2	TRBJ2-3	CASSQEKGRSSTDTQYF
TRBV5-5	TRBJ1-1	CASTPQGSGEAFF
TRBV6-1	TRBJ1-1	CASSDGTGNTEAFF
TRBV15	TRBJ1-3	CATSRDRAAAGNTIYF
TRBV27	TRBJ1-4	CASSPLATFNEKLFF
TRBV6-5	TRBJ1-1	CASSYSRQGNTEAFF
TRBV27	TRBJ2-3	CASSLSWGLTDTQYF
TRBV5-1	TRBJ1-5	CASSLDGGSQPQHF
TRBV7-2	TRBJ2-3	CASSPGRGTLSTDTQYF
TRBV11-3	TRBJ2-1	CASSQRRGHNEQFF
TRBV5-4	TRBJ1-2	CASSQDNRYTF
TRBV3-1/TRBV3-2	TRBJ1-2	CASSQAGTGVNGYTF
TRBV27	TRBJ2-1	CASNSAGALYNEQFF
TRBV30	TRBJ1-1	CAWSPNGDTEAFF
TRBV9	TRBJ1-2	CASSDRDFDGYTF
TRBV5-1	TRBJ2-1	CASSLLAGGYNEQFF
TRBV27	TRBJ2-2	CASSFPPPPNTGELFF
TRBV7-8	TRBJ2-1	CASSSRGFEQFF
TRBV19	TRBJ2-7	CASSPGQGPYEQYF
TRBV6-6	TRBJ2-7	CASSYKGEQYF
TRBV24-1	TRBJ2-3	CATSEGTGYTDTQYF
TRBV5-4	TRBJ2-3	CASSLSSSGGAGDTQYF
TRBV28	TRBJ1-6	CASSPGTGSYNSPLHF
TRBV14	TRBJ1-6	CASSQEWGWGSPLHF
TRBV6-5	TRBJ1-2	CASSTTGRGYTF
TRBV4-2	TRBJ2-2	CASSQPSGTGGGTGELFF
TRBV9	TRBJ2-6	CASSGGPDSSGANVLTF
TRBV6-5	TRBJ2-2	CASSYFGGDTGELFF
TRBV6-5	TRBJ1-1	CASRPDRVNTEAFF
TRBV9	TRBJ2-5	CASSADSQETQYF
TRBV24-1	TRBJ1-2	CATSDFSGQGNGYTF
TRBV28	TRBJ1-2	CASSLRGTYGYTF
TRBV6-6	TRBJ1-4	CASSPQGLYEKLFF
TRBV9	TRBJ2-5	CASSVGARAGQETQYF
TRBV6-5	TRBJ2-7	CASSYPTGYEQYF
TRBV7-9	TRBJ2-4	CASSLEGLPKNIQYF
TRBV6-5	TRBJ2-3	CASSYTREDTQYF
TRBV3-1/TRBV3-2	TRBJ1-2	CASSHSGGGDYGYTF
TRBV7-9	TRBJ1-1	CASSSRAPEAFF
TRBV11-3	TRBJ2-3	CASSFATSGATDTQYF